The clone carrying this T cell receptor (beta chain) showed up just once. The antigen is undetermined. The sample originates from a study of T cell responses to AZD1222 COVID-19 vaccine. Across the study: Pooled in the analysis were second doses at about 4 or about 12 weeks. General study points: Baseline testing showed seropositivity in only a handful of AZD1222 recipients. Once two AZD1222 doses were given, Spike-specific TCR breadth and depth went up. The donor cohort was predominantly white British with a female majority, and clonal diversity may have been underestimated.

V shed 6 bases, J shed 0 bases, and the junction held 3 bases outside the gene matches. The germline gives CDR1 KGHSH, CDR2 LQKENI. There are 16 residues in the CDR3. TCRdb's table, derived via immunoSEQ multiplex PCR, lists solely in-frame clones and lacks some. The table includes over 60,000 clones, 80% to 90% detected once. The chain links TRBV18 to TRBJ1-6; 9 nucleotides match TRBD1. The source material was peripheral blood, sampled on day 0 of AZD1222 vaccination. This TCR came from an adult in good health. The CDR3 sequence is CASSGQGSSYNSPLHF. In nucleotides, the CDR3 is TGTGCCAGCTCCGGACAGGGGAGCTCCTATAATTCACCCCTCCACTTT.